The 26 T cell receptor beta chains below were found in one sample sequenced in a study of vaccination effects on CD4 cells after COVID-19. No antigen is known for these receptors. The culture ran for approximately nine days before CD4+ T cells were isolated. TCRdb's copy holds only in-frame clones and misses some; the assay was immunoSEQ multiplex PCR. The sample has fewer than 35,000 clones, around two thirds seen once; the top ten hold about 3.8%. The specimen was CD4+ T cells from PBMCs cultured without peptide, collected before COVID-19 vaccination. These receptors all come from a human donor who received a COVID-19 vaccine.

A few counts support this clone. This chain joins TRBV11-2 and TRBJ1-5; no clear D. Germline assignment: CDR1 SGHAT and CDR2 FQNNGV. V was clipped by 6 bases and J by 3 bases, with 9 bases between them. The CDR3 runs 13 residues. The CDR3 DNA follows: TGTGCCAGCAGTTACCAAACCAATCAGCCCCAGCATTTT. It yields the protein CASSYQTNQPQHF.

The chain links TRBV5-1 to TRBJ2-5; the D is unclear. Germline V gene sequence: CDR1 SGHRS, CDR2 YFSETQ. CDR3 length equals 16 residues. Trimming took 1 base from V and 1 from J, leaving 14 bases between them. As DNA, the CDR3 is TGCGCCAGCAGCTTGATCCCGAAGGGTACCCAAGAGACCCAGTACTTC. This sequence encodes CASSLIPKGTQETQYF.

The chain joins TRBV4-2 to TRBJ2-3, with TRBD2 matching 9 bases. The CDR3 extends over 18 amino acids. V lost 2 bases, J lost 1 base, and 10 bases stayed unmatched. Germline V gene sequence: CDR1 LGHNA, CDR2 YNFKEQ. The CDR3 here is CASSQRSDAGGRTDTQYF. CDR3 bases: TGTGCCAGCAGCCAAAGGAGCGACGCGGGGGGGCGCACAGATACGCAGTATTTT.

This chain links TRBV3-1 (or the pseudogene TRBV3-2) with TRBJ2-3; D ambiguous. Trimming took 1 base from V and 8 from J, leaving 13 bases between them. CDR3 size: 14 residues. Germline assignment: CDR1 LGHDT and CDR2 YNNKEL (reference sequence). CDR3 loop: CASSQGRGRATQYF. CDR3 sequence (DNA): TGTGCCAGCAGCCAAGGCAGAGGTAGGGCTACGCAGTATTTT.

This clone turned up a few times. This rearrangement joins TRBV27 to TRBJ1-6; D gene ambiguous. Per germline, CDR1 MNHEY and CDR2 SMNVEV (reference sequence). V shed 1 base and J shed 11 bases, with 18 bases lying between them. The CDR3 runs to 16 residues. Here the CDR3 DNA reads TGTGCCAGCAGTTTATATAAGGGAGGCGTTAGTCCACCCCTCCACTTT. It yields the protein CASSLYKGGVSPPLHF.

The chain is built from TRBV5-8 and TRBJ2-2; TRBD1 is a possible D gene (5 bases). The CDR3 length is 14 residues. V was trimmed by 4 bases and J by 1 base, leaving 8 bases between them. Germline loops: CDR1 SGHTS, CDR2 YDEGEE. DNA for the CDR3: TGTGCCAGCAGCCCAGGACAGAACACCGGGGAGCTGTTTTTT. It translates to CASSPGQNTGELFF.

The chain recombines TRBV27 with TRBJ2-7; TRBD1 agrees at 7 bases. CDR3 length: 15 residues. V trimming: 5 bases; J trimming: 6 bases; junction bases outside the gene matches: 13. CDR1 MNHEY and CDR2 SMNVEV come from the germline V gene (reference sequence). The DNA of the CDR3 is TGTGCCAGCAGTCCCCTCTCGGGGACAGCGGCCGAGCAGTACTTC. Residues: CASSPLSGTAAEQYF.

The chain carries TRBV24-1 and TRBJ2-3, with D possibly being TRBD1 or TRBD2 (7 bases each). The CDR3 covers 17 residues. Germline CDR1 reads KGHDR; CDR2 reads SFDVKD. V was pared by 7 bases and J by 5 bases, with 24 bases between. CDR3 loop: CATRTFRGGEHKDTQYF. CDR3 nucleotides: TGTGCCACCAGGACATTCAGGGGGGGAGAACACAAAGATACGCAGTATTTT.

On this clone itself: One end of the junction varies from germline; a read error may be responsible. The CDR3 loop is CASSSTPDYGQYF. The CDR3 nucleotides are TGTGCCAGCAGTTCCACGCCAGACTACGGGCAGTACTTC. The chain combines TRBV12-3 or TRBV12-4 with TRBJ2-7; D is possibly TRBD2 (5 bases). The length of the CDR3 is 13 residues.

This chain links TRBV27 with TRBJ2-7; D uncertain. Germline V gene sequence: CDR1 MNHEY, CDR2 SMNVEV (reference sequence). CDR3 length: 16 residues. The V end lost 4 bases, the J end lost 2 bases, and 18 bases lay between the germline ends. The CDR3 here is CASSYRIPTIAYEQYF. The CDR3 DNA sequence: TGTGCCAGCAGTTACCGGATACCGACAATAGCCTACGAGCAGTACTTC.

V gene TRBV30 combines with J gene TRBJ2-5, with 13 bases that match TRBD2. The germline V gene encodes CDR1 GTSNPN and CDR2 SVGIG (reference sequence). This CDR3 is 17 amino acids long. The trim removed 0 bases at V and 1 base at J, leaving 5 bases unmatched. CDR3 DNA sequence: TGTGCCTGGAGTGTCCGTCGGACTAGCGGGGGCCAAGAGACCCAGTACTTC. Encoded protein: CAWSVRRTSGGQETQYF.

V is TRBV7-8 and J is TRBJ2-1; 8 bases match TRBD2. The germline V gene has CDR1 SGHVS and CDR2 FQNEAQ. Trimming took 5 bases from V and 10 from J; bases not matched to a gene: 10. The CDR3 runs 14 residues. Written as DNA, the CDR3 is TGTGCCAGCAGCACCTCTCGCGGGGGGTTGGAGCAGTTCTTC. Protein sequence: CASSTSRGGLEQFF.

This clone was detected only a few times. The chain joins TRBV20-1 to TRBJ1-2; 7 positions agree with TRBD1. CDR3 length: 14 amino acids. The germline CDR1 and CDR2 sequences are DFQATT and SNEGSKA (reference sequence). V dropped 3 bases and J dropped 4; count of bases not matched to a gene: 8. The chain's CDR3 is CSASRGGAGYGYTF. CDR3 DNA sequence: TGCAGTGCTAGTAGAGGGGGCGCTGGCTATGGCTACACCTTC.

The J gene is TRBJ1-2, the V gene TRBV12-3 or TRBV12-4; D is unclear. The CDR3 has 12 amino acids. The V end lost 5 bases, the J end lost 8 bases, and 12 bases lay between the germline ends. The CDR3 sequence: CASSERRGGYTF. CDR3 DNA: TGTGCCAGCAGTGAACGCAGAGGAGGCTACACCTTC.

CDR3 residues: CASRGGNGIEQFF. The DNA of the CDR3 is TGCGCCAGCAGGGGCGGGAACGGGATTGAGCAGTTCTTC. The J gene is TRBJ2-1, the V gene TRBV10-1, with D perhaps matching TRBD2 (6 bases). The ends were cut back, 6 bases at V and 9 bases at J, with 15 bases in the middle. Germline CDR1 WNHNN, CDR2 SYGVQD (reference sequence). There are 13 residues in the CDR3.

This chain links TRBV7-2 with TRBJ2-7, with 11 positions matching TRBD2. This CDR3 spans 16 amino acids. V shed 4 bases, J shed 3 bases, and the junction held 8 bases outside the gene matches. Germline-derived CDR1 and CDR2 are SGHTA and FQGNSA. The CDR3 loop is CASSSRGTSGFYEQYF. The CDR3 coding sequence is TGTGCCAGCAGCTCACGGGGGACTAGCGGATTCTACGAGCAGTACTTC.

The gene calls are TRBV5-1 and TRBJ1-4; tentative D call: TRBD1 (5 bases). Between the trimmed V and J ends, which lost 3 bases and 3 bases, there was a span of 15 bases. The CDR3 runs to 16 residues. CDR1 SGHRS and CDR2 YFSETQ come from the germline V gene. The CDR3 here is CASSWGLGPANEKLFF. The CDR3 coding sequence is TGCGCCAGCAGCTGGGGTCTGGGGCCGGCTAATGAAAAACTGTTTTTT.

A few counts support this clone. The gene calls are TRBV5-4 and TRBJ1-2; D unclear. CDR1 and CDR2 from the germline V gene are SGHNT and YYREEE (reference sequence). The CDR3 is 13 amino acids. Trimming shortened V by 0 bases and J by 3 bases, and 6 bases separated the two germline ends. The CDR3, as DNA: TGTGCCAGCAGCTTGGACGGACACTATGGCTACACCTTC. Encoded protein: CASSLDGHYGYTF.

This chain links TRBV24-1 with TRBJ2-3, with D maybe TRBD2 (6 bases). V lost 1 base and J lost 0, with 13 bases in between. The CDR3 has 17 amino acids. CDR1 and CDR2 from the germline V gene are KGHDR and SFDVKD. The CDR3 spells CATSDFLRRGSTDTQYF. The CDR3 coding sequence is TGTGCCACCAGTGATTTCCTTCGCCGGGGGAGCACAGATACGCAGTATTTT.

The chain has TRBV9 and TRBJ1-2; TRBD1 matches 7 bases. Germline V gene lookup returns CDR1 SGDLS and CDR2 YYNGEE. The CDR3 runs to 15 residues. The V segment lost 2 bases and the J segment 7 bases; nucleotides outside the gene matches: 11. As DNA, the CDR3 is TGTGCCAGCAGCGTGAGACAGGGAGCCCCTAGTGGCTACACCTTC. Protein sequence: CASSVRQGAPSGYTF.

This clone occurred a few times. The rearrangement uses TRBV2 and TRBJ1-2; D is perhaps TRBD1 (6 bases). CDR3 length equals 13 residues. Between the trimmed V and J ends, which lost 9 bases and 4 bases, there was a span of 15 bases. CDR1 is SNHLY and CDR2 is FYNNEI in the germline V gene. The CDR3 DNA reads as TGTGCCAGTAGACAGGTAGCGGGCTATGGCTACACCTTC. It translates to CASRQVAGYGYTF.

This chain joins TRBV11-2 and TRBJ1-1; D possibly corresponds to TRBD1 (6 bases). The germline V gene has CDR1 SGHAT and CDR2 FQNNGV. With 5 bases removed from V and 1 base from J, the gap between germline ends came to 11 bases. The CDR3 runs to 14 residues. CDR3 protein: CASSRDTRNTEAFF. DNA of the CDR3: TGTGCCAGCAGCCGGGACACTAGGAACACTGAAGCTTTCTTT.

The gene calls are TRBV5-1 and TRBJ2-5; 10 nucleotides line up with TRBD2. Trimming took 4 bases from V and 1 from J; bases not matched to a gene: 4. This CDR3 has 15 residues. CDR1 is SGHRS and CDR2 is YFSETQ in the germline V gene. CDR3 nucleotide sequence: TGCGCCAGCAGCAAAACTAGCGGGGCCCAAGAGACCCAGTACTTC. Protein: CASSKTSGAQETQYF.

This clone occurred once. The gene calls are TRBV19 and TRBJ2-7; 8 bases map to TRBD1. Germline V gene data show CDR1 as LNHDA and CDR2 as SQIVND (reference sequence). This CDR3 spans 13 amino acids. With 10 bases clipped from V and 4 bases from J, the junction kept 9 bases outside the gene matches. CDR3 in DNA: TGTGCCACGTGCGGCGGACAGGGTTACGAGCAGTACTTC. This sequence encodes CATCGGQGYEQYF.

This clone came up a few times. The genes are TRBV6-5 and TRBJ1-1, with D hard to call. The V end lost 7 bases, the J end lost 0 bases, and 9 bases lay between the germline ends. The CDR3 is 13 amino acids. Germline values: CDR1 MNHEY, CDR2 SVGAGI. The CDR3 here is CASTLALNTEAFF. CDR3 nucleotides: TGTGCCAGCACCCTAGCCCTGAACACTGAAGCTTTCTTT.

The rearrangement uses TRBV5-4 and TRBJ2-2, with 8 bases lining up with TRBD2. In germline, CDR1 is SGHNT, CDR2 YYREEE (reference sequence). The V and J ends lost 0 bases and 3 bases, in that order; junction bases with no gene match: 1. This CDR3 region has 15 residues. This chain's CDR3 is CASSLGAGDTGELFF. DNA for the CDR3: TGTGCCAGCAGCTTGGGAGCGGGAGACACCGGGGAGCTGTTTTTT. Full variable domain (missing parts from reference TRBV5-4 and TRBJ2-2): ETGVTQSPTHLIKTRGQQVTLRCSSQSGHNTVSWYQQALGQGPQFIFQYYREEENGRGNFPPRFSGLQFPNYSSELNVNALELDDSALYLCASSLGAGDTGELFFGEGSRLTVL.